This entry describes one T cell receptor beta chain. The data were obtained in a study of T cell responses to AZD1222 COVID-19 vaccine. Germline V CDR1 and CDR2: LGHDT, YNNKEL (reference sequence). The CDR3 spans 15 residues. Trimming cost V 1 base and J 4 bases, with 11 bases left between them. Profiling relied on immunoSEQ multiplex PCR, and the TCRdb table lists in-frame clones only, not all of them. The data contain roughly 99,000 clones, around 87% of them singletons. This clonotype was obtained from an adult in good health. The chain is built from TRBV3-1 (or the pseudogene TRBV3-2) and TRBJ1-3; perhaps TRBD1 as D (5 bases). The sample in question was peripheral blood, obtained on day 0 of AZD1222 vaccination. CDR3 DNA: TGTGCCAGCAGCCAAGCCGGGACGTCGGGAAACACCATATATTTT. It specifies CASSQAGTSGNTIYF.